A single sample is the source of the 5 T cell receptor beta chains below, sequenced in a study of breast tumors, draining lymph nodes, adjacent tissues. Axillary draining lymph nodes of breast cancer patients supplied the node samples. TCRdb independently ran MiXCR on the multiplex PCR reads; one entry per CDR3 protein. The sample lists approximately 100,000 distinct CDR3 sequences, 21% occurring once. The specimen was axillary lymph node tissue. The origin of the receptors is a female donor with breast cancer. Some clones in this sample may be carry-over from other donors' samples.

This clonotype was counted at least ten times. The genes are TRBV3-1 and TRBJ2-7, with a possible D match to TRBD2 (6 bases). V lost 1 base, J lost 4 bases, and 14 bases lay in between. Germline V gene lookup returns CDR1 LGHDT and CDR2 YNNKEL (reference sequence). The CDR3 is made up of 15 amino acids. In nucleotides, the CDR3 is TGTGCCAGCAGCCAAGGACCGGGACTCGAGTACGAGCAGTACTTC. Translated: CASSQGPGLEYEQYF.

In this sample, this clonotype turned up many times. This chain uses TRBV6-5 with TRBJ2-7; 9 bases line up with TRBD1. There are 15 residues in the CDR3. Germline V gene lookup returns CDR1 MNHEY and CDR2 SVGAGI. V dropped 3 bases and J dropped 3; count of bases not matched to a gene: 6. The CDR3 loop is CASSYAPGQGYEQYF. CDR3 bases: TGTGCCAGCAGTTATGCGCCGGGACAGGGCTACGAGCAGTACTTC.

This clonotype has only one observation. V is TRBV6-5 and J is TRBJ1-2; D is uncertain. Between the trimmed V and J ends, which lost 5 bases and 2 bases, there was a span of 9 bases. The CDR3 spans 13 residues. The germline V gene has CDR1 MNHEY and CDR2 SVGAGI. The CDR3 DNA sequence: TGTGCCAGCAGTAGCGAGGTGAACTATGGCTACACCTTC. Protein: CASSSEVNYGYTF.

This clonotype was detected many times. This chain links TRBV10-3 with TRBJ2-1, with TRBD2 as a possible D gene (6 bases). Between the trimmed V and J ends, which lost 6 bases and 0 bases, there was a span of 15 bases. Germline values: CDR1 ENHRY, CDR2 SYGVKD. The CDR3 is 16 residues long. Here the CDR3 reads CAIRGVSGDSYNEQFF. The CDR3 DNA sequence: TGTGCCATCAGAGGGGTTTCGGGGGACTCCTACAATGAGCAGTTCTTC.

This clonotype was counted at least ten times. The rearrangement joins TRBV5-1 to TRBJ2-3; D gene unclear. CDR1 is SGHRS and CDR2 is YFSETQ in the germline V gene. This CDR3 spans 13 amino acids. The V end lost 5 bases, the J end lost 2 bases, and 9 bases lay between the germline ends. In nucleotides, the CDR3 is TGCGCCAGCAGGACGGGCTACACAGATACGCAGTATTTT. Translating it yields CASRTGYTDTQYF.